A single sample gave rise to the 32 T cell receptor beta chains below, sequenced in a study of blood T cell repertoires in COVID-19. Assay: immunoSEQ multiplex PCR; the TCRdb copy retains only in-frame clones and omits some. In the table there are 81,000 or so clones, 85% of which are singletons. Source material: peripheral blood. These receptors all come from a man aged 45-60 years with COVID-19, enrolled during active disease.

The J gene is TRBJ2-6, the V gene TRBV6-5, with D possibly being TRBD1 (5 bases). From germline, CDR1 is MNHEY and CDR2 SVGAGI. The CDR3 loop spans 15 amino acids. The V gene lost 6 bases and the J gene lost 0 bases, with 9 bases spanning the gap. CDR3 bases: TGTGCCAGCAGACCCAGGGACTCTGGGGCCAACGTCCTGACTTTC. The encoded protein is CASRPRDSGANVLTF.

The rearrangement joins TRBV7-9 to TRBJ2-3, with a possible D match to TRBD2 (6 bases). V was shortened by 6 bases and J by 1 base, with 17 bases between the two germline ends. The length of the CDR3 is 16 residues. Germline V lookup: CDR1 SEHNR, CDR2 FQNEAQ (reference sequence). CDR3 sequence reads: CASSPGTPRGTDTQYF. For the CDR3, the DNA is TGTGCCAGCAGTCCCGGGACTCCTCGCGGCACAGATACGCAGTATTTT.

The J gene is TRBJ2-3, the V gene TRBV9; 9 bases agree with TRBD2. The CDR3 runs 16 residues. Germline CDR1 SGDLS, CDR2 YYNGEE. The trim removed 4 bases at V and 4 bases at J, leaving 10 bases unmatched. CDR3 sequence reads: CASSTKRLAGPDTQYF. The CDR3 DNA reads as TGTGCCAGCAGCACCAAGAGGCTAGCGGGACCAGATACGCAGTATTTT.

V gene TRBV19 combines with J gene TRBJ2-7, with a possible D match to TRBD2 (6 bases). Germline V gene data show CDR1 as LNHDA and CDR2 as SQIVND (reference sequence). This CDR3 contains 12 residues. Trimming removed 5 bases from V and 5 bases from J, with 10 bases in between. CDR3 bases: TGTGCCAGTAGTCCGGCGGGGCACGAGCAGTACTTC. Translating gives CASSPAGHEQYF.

The gene calls are TRBV7-3 and TRBJ1-1, with D unresolved. The CDR3 spans 13 residues. The V end was cut by 3 bases, the J end by 1 base, with 6 bases between. The V gene's germline CDR1 is SGHTA and CDR2 FQGTGA. CDR3 DNA sequence: TGTGCCAGCAGCTTGGCGGGGAACACTGAAGCTTTCTTT. Its protein is CASSLAGNTEAFF.

This clone showed up just once. This chain connects TRBV14 to TRBJ2-1, with 11 nucleotides matching TRBD2. CDR3 size: 16 residues. Germline V gene data show CDR1 as SGHDN and CDR2 as FVKESK. After removal of 0 bases from V and 6 bases from J, the junction contained 4 bases not matched to a gene. The CDR3 bases are TGTGCCAGCAGCCAAGATTTACTAGCGGGAGCCAATGAGCAGTTCTTC. Its translation is CASSQDLLAGANEQFF.

This clone was seen once. V and J are TRBV28 and TRBJ1-5; 7 nucleotides align to TRBD1. The germline gives CDR1 MDHEN, CDR2 SYDVKM. V was pared by 3 bases and J by 5 bases, with 4 bases of the junction left unmatched. The CDR3 consists of 14 residues. CDR3 sequence reads: CASSFTGDDQPQHF. CDR3 in DNA: TGTGCCAGCAGTTTTACAGGGGACGATCAGCCCCAGCATTTT. Complete variable domain (other parts from reference TRBV28 and TRBJ1-5): DVKVTQSSRYLVKRTGEKVFLECVQDMDHENMFWYRQDPGLGLRLIYFSYDVKMKEKGDIPEGYSVSREKKERFSLILESASTNQTSMYLCASSFTGDDQPQHFGDGTRLSIL.

The chain links TRBV20-1 to TRBJ1-5; 7 bases match TRBD1. Germline CDR1 and CDR2: DFQATT and SNEGSKA (reference sequence). J lost 0 bases, V lost 3 bases, and 8 bases had no gene match. The CDR3 length is 16 residues. The CDR3 bases are TGCAGTGCTAGTCCTTTCGACAGGGCTAGCAATCAGCCCCAGCATTTT. Protein product: CSASPFDRASNQPQHF.

The chain joins TRBV21-1 to TRBJ1-5. TRBV21-1 is given as a pseudogene. CDR3 length: 16 amino acids. In DNA, the CDR3 is TGTGCCAGCAGCAAAAAACCCACTGGTAGCAATCAGCCCCAGCATTTT. Protein product: CASSKKPTGSNQPQHF.

The chain uses TRBV9 and TRBJ2-7; D may be TRBD2 (6 bases). V lost 2 bases and J lost 6, with 12 bases in between. Looked up from germline, CDR1 is SGDLS and CDR2 is YYNGEE. The CDR3 length is 13 residues. The CDR3 DNA reads TGTGCCAGCAGCGTCAGCGGGCAGTCCGAGCAGTACTTC. Its protein product is CASSVSGQSEQYF.

This rearrangement joins TRBV30 to TRBJ2-7, with 8 bases lining up with TRBD1. CDR1 is GTSNPN, CDR2 SVGIG, per germline (reference sequence). The ends lost 4 bases at V and 5 bases at J; junction bases unmatched: 7. The CDR3 extends over 13 amino acids. The CDR3 DNA reads as TGTGCCTGGAACAGGGGGTTAGGGGACGAGCAGTACTTC. Translation gives CAWNRGLGDEQYF.

V gene TRBV27 combines with J gene TRBJ1-6; D remains unclear. Germline-derived CDR1 and CDR2 are MNHEY and SMNVEV (reference sequence). The CDR3 contains 15 residues. Trimming took off 3 bases at V and 0 bases at J, with 6 bases between the two ends. The CDR3 protein is CASSLVSSYNSPLHF. The CDR3 bases are TGTGCCAGCAGTTTGGTGAGCTCCTATAATTCACCCCTCCACTTT.

The chain recombines TRBV4-1 with TRBJ1-2; no reliable D call. V was pared by 5 bases and J by 9 bases, with 16 bases between. Germline CDR1 is MGHRA and CDR2 is YSYEKL. The CDR3 runs to 13 residues. The CDR3, as DNA: TGCGCCAGCAGCACTCGGCGGGAGGGCCGCTACACCTTC. This gives the protein CASSTRREGRYTF.

The chain uses TRBV4-2 and TRBJ2-5, with 8 bases lining up with TRBD2. Germline lookup yields CDR1 LGHNA and CDR2 YNFKEQ. The CDR3 length is 15 residues. V lost 3 bases, J lost 5 bases, and 8 bases stayed unmatched. CDR3 nucleotides: TGTGCCAGCAGCCAGGGAGCGGGAGAAGGTGAGACCCAGTACTTC. Amino acid sequence: CASSQGAGEGETQYF.

This clone was detected only once. The chain combines TRBV19 with TRBJ1-1; D might be TRBD1 (5 bases). This CDR3 comprises 13 residues. Trimming left V 6 bases short and J 2 bases short, with 10 bases between. Germline V lookup: CDR1 LNHDA, CDR2 SQIVND (reference sequence). This CDR3 is CASSFRVNTEAFF. Here the CDR3 DNA reads TGTGCCAGTAGCTTCAGGGTAAACACTGAAGCTTTCTTT.

The rearrangement uses TRBV6-2 or TRBV6-3 and TRBJ2-7; maybe TRBD2 (6 bases). The CDR3 consists of 13 residues. Trimming pared 0 bases from V and 7 bases from J, leaving 10 bases between. CDR1 is MNHEY and CDR2 is SVGEGT in the germline V gene. In DNA, the CDR3 is TGTGCCAGCAGTTACTCGCCGGCGGGAGAGCAGTACTTC. As protein: CASSYSPAGEQYF.

This clone was counted a single time. The V call is TRBV28, the J call TRBJ2-1; possibly TRBD1 for D (6 bases). This CDR3 has 15 residues. The germline V gene has CDR1 MDHEN and CDR2 SYDVKM. The V end was cut by 2 bases, the J end by 3 bases, with 11 bases between. The CDR3 nucleotides read TGTGCCAGCAGTTTAGGGGGCGCCGGCTACAATGAGCAGTTCTTC. It translates to CASSLGGAGYNEQFF.

This chain connects TRBV6-1 to TRBJ1-6; D may be TRBD1 (6 bases). The V gene's germline CDR1 is MNHNS and CDR2 SASEGT. The V end lost 3 bases, the J end lost 5 bases, and 14 bases lay between the germline ends. The CDR3 sequence is 16 residues long. CDR3 sequence: CASSDGPGDNNSPLHF. CDR3 DNA sequence: TGTGCCAGCAGTGATGGGCCAGGGGATAATAATTCACCCCTCCACTTT.

V gene TRBV5-1 combines with J gene TRBJ2-5, with a possible D match to TRBD2 (7 bases). The CDR3 consists of 14 residues. V gave up 0 bases and J gave up 6 bases, with 12 bases separating them. Germline V gene data show CDR1 as SGHRS and CDR2 as YFSETQ. DNA for the CDR3: TGCGCCAGCAGCTTGGAGGGGGGGAGTAAGACCCAGTACTTC. It translates to CASSLEGGSKTQYF.

The chain uses TRBV11-2 and TRBJ2-3; 10 bases agree with TRBD2. CDR3 length: 18 residues. J gave up 1 base and V 3 bases, and 10 bases lay outside the gene matches. In germline, CDR1 is SGHAT, CDR2 FQNNGV. CDR3 sequence (DNA): TGTGCCAGCAGCTTTGGTCTAGCGGGAGCGGTGGGCACAGATACGCAGTATTTT. It codes for CASSFGLAGAVGTDTQYF.

This chain links TRBV14 with TRBJ1-1, with 7 bases fitting TRBD1. Germline CDR1 SGHDN, CDR2 FVKESK. The CDR3 is made up of 14 amino acids. The junction had 5 bases not matched to a gene; V was cut back by 3 bases and J by 4 bases. The DNA of the CDR3 is TGTGCCAGCAGCCAGTGGCAGGGGGTCACTGAAGCTTTCTTT. It translates to CASSQWQGVTEAFF.

The chain is built from TRBV27 and TRBJ2-4; D possibly corresponds to TRBD2 (7 bases). Germline assignment: CDR1 MNHEY and CDR2 SMNVEV (reference sequence). Trimming stripped 3 bases from V and 1 base from J, with 13 bases between. The CDR3 is 16 residues long. Written as DNA, the CDR3 is TGTGCCAGCAGTTTCCGGGGAGGGGGGGCCAAAAACATTCAGTACTTC. Translating gives CASSFRGGGAKNIQYF.

The chain carries TRBV2 and TRBJ2-1, with TRBD2 matching over 10 bases. V gave up 7 bases and J gave up 4 bases; unmatched junction bases: 13. The germline V gene has CDR1 SNHLY and CDR2 FYNNEI. The CDR3 loop spans 17 amino acids. CDR3 residues: CASKEGLARPHYNEQFF. CDR3 sequence (DNA): TGTGCCAGCAAAGAGGGACTAGCGAGACCGCATTACAATGAGCAGTTCTTC.

On this clone itself: Mismatch with germline at one junction end may stem from a read error. The CDR3 loop reads CASREGGGSTDTQYF. The CDR3 bases are TGTGCCAGCAGGGAAGGGGGAGGATCCACAGATACGCAGTATTTT. The chain carries TRBV6-1 and TRBJ2-3, with D perhaps being TRBD1 or TRBD2 (6 bases each). From germline, CDR1 is MNHNS and CDR2 SASEGT. The CDR3 totals 15 residues.

This clone is a singleton in its sample. The V and J genes are TRBV20-1 and TRBJ1-2; no firm D call. The V gene's germline CDR1 is DFQATT and CDR2 SNEGSKA (reference sequence). Deletions cut 5 bases from V and 6 bases from J, with 7 bases between. This CDR3 is 10 amino acids long. CDR3 residues: CSAPGDGYTF. The CDR3 DNA reads TGCAGTGCTCCCGGTGATGGCTACACCTTC.

The chain uses TRBV5-4 and TRBJ2-2; 10 bases line up with TRBD1. The CDR3 has 15 amino acids. Germline CDR1 and CDR2: SGHNT and YYREEE (reference sequence). Germline trimming cut 3 bases from V and 7 bases from J; bases unmatched to any gene: 6. The CDR3 DNA reads as TGTGCCAGCAGCTCCAGGACAGGGGGGGTCGGGGAGCTGTTTTTT. Its protein product is CASSSRTGGVGELFF.

The table lists this clone with a count of one. The CDR3 DNA is TGTGCCAGCAGGGTCGCGAGCAATCAGCCCCAGCATTTT. Translated: CASRVASNQPQHF. The V call is TRBV2, the J call TRBJ1-5; D is ambiguous. The CDR3 has 13 amino acids. V lost 6 bases, J lost 1 base, and 7 bases lay in between. Germline CDR1 is SNHLY and CDR2 is FYNNEI.

The chain employs TRBV30 and TRBJ1-1; unclear D gene. Trimming left V 0 bases short and J 4 bases short, with 6 bases between. Germline V gene data show CDR1 as GTSNPN and CDR2 as SVGIG (reference sequence). The CDR3 runs 12 residues. The CDR3 is CAWSVRSTEAFF. CDR3 sequence (DNA): TGTGCCTGGAGTGTAAGGAGCACTGAAGCTTTCTTT.

This sequence joins TRBV6-6 and TRBJ2-7, with TRBD2 as a possible D gene (5 bases). Trimming took off 7 bases at V and 4 bases at J, with 14 bases between the two ends. This CDR3 contains 13 residues. Looked up from germline, CDR1 is MNHNY and CDR2 is SVGAGI (reference sequence). Written as DNA, the CDR3 is TGTGCCAGCACCTTCCAGGAGGCGTACGAGCAGTACTTC. Translating it yields CASTFQEAYEQYF.

The chain carries TRBV27 and TRBJ2-2, with TRBD1 identical over 7 bases. This CDR3 has 15 residues. V lost 3 bases to trimming and J lost 5 bases; unmatched junction nucleotides: 6. The germline gives CDR1 MNHEY, CDR2 SMNVEV (reference sequence). CDR3: CASSFSTGITGELFF. The CDR3 coding sequence is TGTGCCAGCAGTTTTTCGACAGGGATTACCGGGGAGCTGTTTTTT.

V is TRBV6-5 and J is TRBJ1-6; D is unresolved. The CDR3 length is 14 residues. Germline CDR1 is MNHEY and CDR2 is SVGAGI. The V gene lost 4 bases and the J gene lost 4 bases, with 8 bases spanning the gap. For the CDR3, the DNA is TGTGCCAGCAGTTGGGAGCCTTATAATTCACCCCTCCACTTT. This sequence encodes CASSWEPYNSPLHF.

V gene TRBV3-1 (or the pseudogene TRBV3-2) combines with J gene TRBJ2-2; the match to TRBD2 covers 9 bases. Germline trimming cut 6 bases from V and 6 bases from J; bases unmatched to any gene: 8. Germline-derived CDR1 and CDR2 are LGHDT and YNNKEL (reference sequence). The CDR3 has 15 amino acids. The CDR3 region has the DNA TGTGCCAGCAGGATTAGCGGGAGTTTGGCCGGGGAGCTGTTTTTT. Translated, it gives CASRISGSLAGELFF.